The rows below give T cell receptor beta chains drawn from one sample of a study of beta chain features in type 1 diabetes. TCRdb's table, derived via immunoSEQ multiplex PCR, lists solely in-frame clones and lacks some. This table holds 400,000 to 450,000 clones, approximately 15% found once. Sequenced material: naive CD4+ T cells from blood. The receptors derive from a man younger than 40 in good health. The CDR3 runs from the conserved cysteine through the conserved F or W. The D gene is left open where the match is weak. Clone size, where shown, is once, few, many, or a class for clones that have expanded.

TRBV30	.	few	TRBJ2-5	TGTGCCTGTTCCCAGGAGACCCAGTACTTC	CACSQETQYF
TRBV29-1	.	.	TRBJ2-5	TGCAGCGTTGAAATAGGGCAGCAAGAGACCCAGTACTTC	CSVEIGQQETQYF
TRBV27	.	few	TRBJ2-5	TGTGCCAGCAGCACAGCCTTCCAAGAGACCCAGTACTTC	CASSTAFQETQYF
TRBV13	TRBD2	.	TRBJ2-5	TGTGCCAGCAGCTTGGGACTAGTTGGCCAAGAGACCCAGTACTTC	CASSLGLVGQETQYF
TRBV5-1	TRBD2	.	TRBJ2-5	TGCGCCAGCAGCCCCGGACTAGCGGGGGGGCTTGGAGAGACCCAGTACTTC	CASSPGLAGGLGETQYF
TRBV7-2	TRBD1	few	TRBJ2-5	TGTGCCAGCAGCTTTGGCAGAGGGGGCGAGACCCAGTACTTC	CASSFGRGGETQYF
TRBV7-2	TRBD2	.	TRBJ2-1	TGTGCCAGCACCTACAAAGCGGGACCCTACAATGAGCAGTTCTTC	CASTYKAGPYNEQFF
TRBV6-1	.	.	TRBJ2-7	TGTGCCAGCAGTGTGGCAGAATCTTTATACGAGCAGTACTTC	CASSVAESLYEQYF
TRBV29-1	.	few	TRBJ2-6	TGCAGCGTTGTTCCAGGGATCTCTGGGGCCAACGTCCTGACTTTC	CSVVPGISGANVLTF
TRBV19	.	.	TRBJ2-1	TGTGCCAGTAGTGATTCATACAATGAGCAGTTCTTC	CASSDSYNEQFF
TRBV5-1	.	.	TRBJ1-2	TGCGCCAGCAGCTTGGGACAGAATAACTATGGCTACACCTTC	CASSLGQNNYGYTF
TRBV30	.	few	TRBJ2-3	TGTGCCTGGAAACGGGACGCGAACTCAGATACGCAGTATTTT	CAWKRDANSDTQYF
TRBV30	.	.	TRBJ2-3	TGTGCCTGGAGTCGTCTTGGGCCAGATACGCAGTATTTT	CAWSRLGPDTQYF
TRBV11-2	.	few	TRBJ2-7	TGTGCCAGCAGCCCCACTTGGGAGCAGTACTTC	CASSPTWEQYF
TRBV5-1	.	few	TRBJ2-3	TGCGCCAGCAGCTTTTACGACACAGATACGCAGTATTTT	CASSFYDTDTQYF
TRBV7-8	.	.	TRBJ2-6	TGTGCCAGCAGCCAAGTCTCCGGGGCCAACGTCCTGACTTTC	CASSQVSGANVLTF
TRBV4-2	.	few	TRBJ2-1	TGTGCCAGCAGCCAAGGAGATGAGCAGTTCTTC	CASSQGDEQFF
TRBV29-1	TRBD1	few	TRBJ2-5	TGCAGCGTTCGAACCGGGACAGGGGGACAAGAGACCCAGTACTTC	CSVRTGTGGQETQYF
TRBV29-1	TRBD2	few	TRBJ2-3	TGCAGCGTTCGTGGCCCTAGCGGGAGCTTGGATACGCAGTATTTT	CSVRGPSGSLDTQYF
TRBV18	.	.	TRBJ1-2	TGTGCCAGCTCACCCGTACAGGGTTTACCTGCTAACTATGGCTACACCTTC	CASSPVQGLPANYGYTF
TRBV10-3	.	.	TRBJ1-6	TGTGCCATCAGTGAGGTAGGGGTTAATTCACCCCTCCACTTT	CAISEVGVNSPLHF
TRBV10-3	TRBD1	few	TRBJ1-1	TGTGCCATCAGTAACCGGGACAGGGGTTTTAGTGAAGCTTTCTTT	CAISNRDRGFSEAFF
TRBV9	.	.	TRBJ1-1	TGTGCCAGCAGCGCTTCGGGTAGGGAAACTGAAGCTTTCTTT	CASSASGRETEAFF
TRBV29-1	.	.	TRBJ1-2	TGCAGCGAAATGAACAAATACCATGGCTACACCTTC	CSEMNKYHGYTF
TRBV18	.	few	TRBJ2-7	TGTGCCAGCTCACCACCGGTGAAGCCCTACGAGCAGTACTTC	CASSPPVKPYEQYF
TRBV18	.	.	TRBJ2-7	TGTGCCAGCTCCCAAGGGGGGACCTACGAGCAGTACTTC	CASSQGGTYEQYF
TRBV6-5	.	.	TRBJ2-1	TGTGCCAGCAGTCGGGGACCCGGGGCCATTGAGCAGTTCTTC	CASSRGPGAIEQFF
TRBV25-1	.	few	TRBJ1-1	TGTGCCAGCCGTCGCAACACTGAAGCTTTCTTT	CASRRNTEAFF
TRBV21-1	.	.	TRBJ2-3	TGTGCCAGCAGCGATCACTCCAATGGTGCAACAGATACGCAGTATTTT	CASSDHSNGATDTQYF
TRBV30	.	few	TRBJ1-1	TGTGCCTGGAGTGCGCGGGGACTTCCTTTCTTT	CAWSARGLPFF
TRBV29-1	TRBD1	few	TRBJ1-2	TGCAGCGTTCGGACAGGCGATACCTTC	CSVRTGDTF
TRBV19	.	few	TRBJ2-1	TGTGCCAGTAGTATAAGTGTATCGACAAATTCAAAGGGGTTCTTC	CASSISVSTNSKGFF
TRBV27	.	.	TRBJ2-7	TGTGCCAGCAGTTTGGCAGTATCCTCTACCTACGAGCAGTACTTC	CASSLAVSSTYEQYF
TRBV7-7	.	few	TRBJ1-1	TGTGCCAGCAGCGCTGAAAGGAGCACTGAAGCTTTCTTT	CASSAERSTEAFF
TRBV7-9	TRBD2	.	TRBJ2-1	TGTGCCAGCAGCTTGCAGCTAGCGGGAGGGGCCAGTGAGCAGTTCTTC	CASSLQLAGGASEQFF
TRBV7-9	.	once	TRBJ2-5	TGTGCCAGCAGCTTCGAGGGCCCCCGAGAGACCCAGTACTTC	CASSFEGPRETQYF
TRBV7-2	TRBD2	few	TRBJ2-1	TGTGCCAGCAGCTTAGTTAGCGGGGGGCTCGGTAATGAGCAGTTCTTC	CASSLVSGGLGNEQFF
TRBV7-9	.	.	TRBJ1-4	TGTGCCAGCAGCTTAGCTTTGAAAGACAGTACCCTCGAAAAACTGTTTTTT	CASSLALKDSTLEKLFF
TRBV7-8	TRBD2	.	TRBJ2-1	TGTGCCAGCAGCGCCCTTACTAGCGGGAACTACAATGAGCAGTTCTTC	CASSALTSGNYNEQFF